One sample yielded the 4 T cell receptor beta chains listed below, sequenced in a study of blood T cell repertoires in COVID-19. Assay: immunoSEQ multiplex PCR; the TCRdb copy retains only in-frame clones and omits some. Here the sample spans about 69,000 clones, 80% to 90% being singletons. Sample: peripheral blood. Receptors were obtained from a woman aged 45-59 years with active COVID-19.

The V and J genes are TRBV29-1 and TRBJ2-3; D is unclear. Trimming pared 2 bases from V and 6 bases from J, leaving 6 bases between. The CDR3 length is 11 residues. Germline lookup yields CDR1 SQVTM and CDR2 ANQGSEA. CDR3 nucleotides: TGCAGCGTTGAACTAGTGGATACGCAGTATTTT. This codes for CSVELVDTQYF.

The chain couples TRBV27 to TRBJ1-1; D is unclear. Germline V gene lookup returns CDR1 MNHEY and CDR2 SMNVEV (reference sequence). Trimming removed 5 bases from V and 3 bases from J, with 7 bases in between. The length of the CDR3 is 12 residues. As DNA, the CDR3 is TGTGCCAGCAGTACGAGTTACACTGAAGCTTTCTTT. This encodes CASSTSYTEAFF.

This clone was picked up a small number of times. J is TRBJ2-7 and V is TRBV5-1, with D perhaps TRBD2 (5 bases). CDR3 length equals 16 residues. The V and J ends lost 4 bases and 0 bases respectively, with 17 bases between them. Germline V CDR1 and CDR2: SGHRS, YFSETQ. CDR3 residues: CASSQNLGGSSYEQYF. The CDR3 DNA reads as TGCGCCAGCAGCCAAAACCTGGGTGGGAGCTCCTACGAGCAGTACTTC.

This sequence joins TRBV28 and TRBJ2-7; 11 bases are shared with TRBD2. Germline V lookup: CDR1 MDHEN, CDR2 SYDVKM. The CDR3 is made up of 16 amino acids. V shed 4 bases, J shed 2 bases, and the junction held 7 bases outside the gene matches. The CDR3 protein is CASSSTGTSGTYEQYF. CDR3 DNA: TGTGCCAGCAGTTCAACGGGGACTAGCGGTACCTACGAGCAGTACTTC.